This TCR beta chain was documented in a study of T cells expressing NK-cell markers. TCRdb processed the 5' RACE reads again and assigns one entry to each CDR3 protein, with no DNA. The sample's table shows 350,000 to 450,000 distinct CDR3 sequences. Germline assignment: CDR1 LGHNT and CDR2 FRNRAP. The CDR3 is made up of 14 amino acids. V is TRBV12-5 and J is TRBJ2-3; the D gene TCRdb calls, TRBD1, cannot be checked with no DNA. The sequencing input was blood T cells: a sorted CD56 or NKG2C T cell subset, CD4+ or CD8+ T cells, or bulk PBMC T cells (not recorded which). This TCR was recovered from a man aged 18-70 years in good health. This chain's CDR3 is CASGMTGEGDTQYF.